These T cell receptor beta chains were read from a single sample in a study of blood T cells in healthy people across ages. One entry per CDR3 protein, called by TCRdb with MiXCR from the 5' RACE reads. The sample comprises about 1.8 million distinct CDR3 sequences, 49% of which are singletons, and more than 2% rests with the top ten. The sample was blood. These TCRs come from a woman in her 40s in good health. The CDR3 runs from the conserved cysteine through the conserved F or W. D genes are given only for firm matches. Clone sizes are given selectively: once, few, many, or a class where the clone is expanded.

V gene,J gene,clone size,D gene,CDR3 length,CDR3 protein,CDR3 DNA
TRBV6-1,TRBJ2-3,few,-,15,CASSEGRGVADTQYF,TGTGCCAGCAGTGAAGGAAGGGGGGTCGCAGATACGCAGTATTTT
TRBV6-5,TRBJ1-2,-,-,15,CASKFRGIMNYGYTF,TGTGCCAGCAAGTTTAGGGGAATAATGAACTATGGCTACACCTTC
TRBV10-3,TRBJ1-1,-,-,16,CAISESRGSLNTEAFF,TGTGCCATCAGTGAGTCGAGGGGCAGTCTTAACACTGAAGCTTTCTTT
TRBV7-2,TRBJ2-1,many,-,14,CASSLAFRIHEQFF,TGTGCCAGCAGCTTAGCGTTTAGGATCCATGAGCAGTTCTTC
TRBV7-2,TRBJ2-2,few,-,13,CASSLVGAGELFF,TGTGCCAGCAGCTTGGTGGGGGCCGGGGAGCTGTTTTTT
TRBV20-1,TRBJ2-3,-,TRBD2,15,CSARDSGGLTDTQYF,TGCAGTGCTAGAGATAGCGGGGGGTTGACAGATACGCAGTATTTT
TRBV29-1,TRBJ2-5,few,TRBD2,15,CSVEIEGGIGWTQYF,TGCAGCGTTGAAATCGAGGGAGGGATCGGATGGACCCAGTACTTC
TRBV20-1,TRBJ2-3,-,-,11,CSATLGDTQYF,TGCAGTGCTACTCTGGGTGATACGCAGTATTTT
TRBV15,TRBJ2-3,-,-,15,CATSRKASGTDTQYF,TGTGCCACCAGCAGAAAAGCGAGCGGCACAGATACGCAGTATTTT
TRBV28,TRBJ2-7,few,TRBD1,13,CAGRDRVSYEQYF,TGTGCCGGGAGGGACAGGGTTTCGTACGAGCAGTACTTC
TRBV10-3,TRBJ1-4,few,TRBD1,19,CAISEDIPGQGATNEKLFF,TGTGCCATCAGTGAGGATATTCCGGGACAGGGGGCAACTAATGAAAAACTGTTTTTT
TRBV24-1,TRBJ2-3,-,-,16,CATSDGGGRSTDTQYF,TGTGCCACCAGTGATGGGGGCGGGAGAAGCACAGATACGCAGTATTTT
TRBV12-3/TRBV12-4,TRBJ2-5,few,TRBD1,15,CASRNGTANQETQYF,TGTGCCAGCAGGAATGGGACAGCTAATCAAGAGACCCAGTACTTC
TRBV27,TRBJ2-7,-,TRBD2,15,CASSLGLAVIYEQYF,TGTGCCAGCAGCCTCGGGCTAGCGGTGATCTACGAGCAGTACTTC
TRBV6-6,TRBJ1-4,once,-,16,CASSYSGGHPDEELFF,TGTGCCAGCAGTTACTCCGGCGGGCACCCGGATGAAGAACTGTTTTTT
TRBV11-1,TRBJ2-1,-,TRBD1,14,CASSLGGQGAGQFF,TGTGCCAGCAGCTTAGGAGGTCAGGGGGCTGGGCAGTTCTTC
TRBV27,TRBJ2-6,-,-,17,CASSLWPSRSGANVLTF,TGTGCCAGCAGTTTATGGCCATCGCGAAGCGGGGCCAACGTCCTGACTTTC
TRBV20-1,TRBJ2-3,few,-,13,CSARAISTDTQYF,TGCAGTGCTAGGGCAATAAGCACAGATACGCAGTATTTT
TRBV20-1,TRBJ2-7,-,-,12,CSARDISYEQYF,TGCAGTGCTAGAGACATCTCCTACGAGCAGTACTTC
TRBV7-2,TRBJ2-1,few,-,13,CASSNRADNEQFF,TGTGCCAGCAGCAACCGGGCCGATAATGAGCAGTTCTTC
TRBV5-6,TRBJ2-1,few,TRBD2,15,CASTWGLSSYNEQFF,TGTGCCAGCACCTGGGGACTAAGCTCCTACAATGAGCAGTTCTTC
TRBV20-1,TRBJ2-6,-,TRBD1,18,CSAFGRDRDKSGANVLTF,TGCAGTGCCTTCGGCCGGGACAGGGATAAATCTGGGGCCAACGTCCTGACTTTC
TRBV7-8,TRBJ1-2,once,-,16,CASSLGGQMSNYGYTF,TGTGCCAGCAGCTTAGGTGGACAAATGTCTAACTATGGCTACACCTTC
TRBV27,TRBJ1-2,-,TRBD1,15,CASSSSGQGTYGYTF,TGTGCCAGCAGTTCCTCAGGACAGGGAACGTATGGCTACACCTTC
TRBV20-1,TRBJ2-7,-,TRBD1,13,CSAGTTGEGEQYF,TGCAGTGCTGGAACCACAGGGGAAGGAGAGCAGTACTTC
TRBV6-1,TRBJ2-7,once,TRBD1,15,CASLSPRTGVYEQYF,TGTGCCAGCTTATCGCCGCGGACAGGGGTCTACGAGCAGTACTTC
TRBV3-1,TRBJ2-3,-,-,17,CASSQDYGDTSTDTQYF,TGTGCCAGCAGCCAAGATTACGGGGACACTAGCACAGATACGCAGTATTTT
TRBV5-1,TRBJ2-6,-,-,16,CASSRASASGANVLTF,TGCGCCAGCAGCAGAGCTAGCGCTTCTGGGGCCAACGTCCTGACTTTC
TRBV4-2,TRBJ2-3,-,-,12,CAPRRGTDTQYF,TGTGCCCCTAGGAGGGGAACAGATACGCAGTATTTT
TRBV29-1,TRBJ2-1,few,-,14,CSVRHQGDYNEQFF,TGCAGCGTCCGGCATCAAGGGGACTACAATGAGCAGTTCTTC
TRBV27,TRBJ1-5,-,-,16,CASRGGARESNQPQHF,TGTGCCAGCAGAGGGGGGGCGCGAGAAAGCAATCAGCCCCAGCATTTT
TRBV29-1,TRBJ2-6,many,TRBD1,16,CSVTGTGGSGANVLTF,TGCAGCGTAACCGGGACAGGGGGTTCAGGGGCCAACGTCCTGACTTTC
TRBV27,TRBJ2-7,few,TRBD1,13,CASSSRTGLEQYF,TGTGCCAGCAGTTCCCGGACAGGGCTCGAGCAGTACTTC
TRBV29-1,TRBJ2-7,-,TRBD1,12,CSVGQGNYEQYF,TGCAGCGTTGGACAGGGAAACTACGAGCAGTACTTC
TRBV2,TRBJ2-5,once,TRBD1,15,CASRTGQGTGETQYF,TGTGCCAGCAGGACAGGACAGGGAACGGGAGAGACCCAGTACTTC
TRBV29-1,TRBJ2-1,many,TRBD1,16,CSVEAEGQGAGNEQFF,TGCAGCGTTGAAGCTGAAGGACAGGGGGCAGGGAATGAGCAGTTCTTC
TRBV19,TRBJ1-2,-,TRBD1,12,CASKDRVGGYTF,TGTGCCAGTAAAGACAGGGTTGGTGGCTACACCTTC
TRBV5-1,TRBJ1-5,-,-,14,CASSPGPSNQPQHF,TGTGCCAGCAGTCCGGGGCCCAGCAATCAGCCCCAGCATTTT
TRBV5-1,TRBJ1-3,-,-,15,CASSLAPGGGNTIYF,TGCGCCAGCAGCTTGGCGCCGGGAGGAGGAAACACCATATATTTT
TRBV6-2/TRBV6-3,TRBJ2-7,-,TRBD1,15,CASSYRKGASYEQYF,TGTGCCAGCAGTTACAGGAAGGGGGCCTCCTACGAGCAGTACTTC
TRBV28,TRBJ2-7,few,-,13,CASSLNSLDEQYF,TGTGCCAGCTCATTGAATAGTCTTGACGAGCAGTACTTC
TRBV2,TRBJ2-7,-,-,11,CASSASVEQYF,TGTGCCAGCAGTGCCTCAGTCGAGCAGTACTTC
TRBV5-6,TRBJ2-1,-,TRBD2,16,CASSWATSGAHNEQFF,TGTGCCAGCAGCTGGGCGACTAGCGGGGCCCACAATGAGCAGTTCTTC
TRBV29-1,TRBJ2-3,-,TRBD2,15,CSAADSGGRTDTQYF,TGCAGCGCTGCCGACAGCGGGGGGCGCACAGATACGCAGTATTTT
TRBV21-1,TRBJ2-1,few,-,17,CASSKFPGQGRGNEQFF,TGTGCCAGCAGCAAATTCCCCGGACAGGGACGGGGCAATGAGCAGTTCTTC
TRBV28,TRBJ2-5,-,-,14,CASSLFYSQETQYF,TGTGCCAGCAGTTTATTTTACAGTCAAGAGACCCAGTACTTC
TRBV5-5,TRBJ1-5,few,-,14,CASSLIQGPLTQHF,TGTGCCAGCAGCCTTATCCAGGGCCCGCTTACCCAGCATTTT